Below are 18 T cell receptor beta chains sequenced from a single sample in a study of Graves' ophthalmopathy and Graves' hyperthyroidism. Researchers took RNA transcripts and amplified TCR beta CDR3 regions from them. HTBI-primed RT-PCR formed the first round, and a multiplex PCR formed the second. TCRdb re-called the multiplex PCR reads through MiXCR, storing one row per CDR3 protein. The table includes over 650,000 distinct CDR3 sequences, 35% to 45% detected once. Sequenced: peripheral blood. The receptor source for this set is an adult man with Graves' ophthalmopathy.

The rearrangement uses TRBV10-3 and TRBJ2-2, with TRBD1 matching over 8 bases. This CDR3 has 14 residues. Trimming took 10 bases from V and 3 from J; bases not matched to a gene: 7. Germline CDR1 is ENHRY and CDR2 is SYGVKD. As DNA, the CDR3 is TGTGCCACCCGCGGACAGGGAGACACCGGGGAGCTGTTTTTT. It specifies CATRGQGDTGELFF.

The table lists this clonotype with many counts. The chain joins TRBV19 to TRBJ2-5; D is unresolved. CDR3 length: 14 residues. From germline, CDR1 is LNHDA and CDR2 SQIVND (reference sequence). V gave up 3 bases and J gave up 2 bases, with 10 bases separating them. CDR3 region: CASSIGQRQETQYF. The CDR3, as DNA: TGTGCCAGTAGTATCGGGCAGAGACAAGAGACCCAGTACTTC.

This clonotype was counted many times. The chain joins TRBV5-1 to TRBJ1-5; TRBD1 might be the D (5 bases). From germline, CDR1 is SGHRS and CDR2 YFSETQ. V shed 4 bases and J shed 0 bases, with 11 bases lying between them. The length of the CDR3 is 15 residues. CDR3 protein: CASSPGGDSNQPQHF. CDR3 sequence (DNA): TGCGCCAGCAGCCCGGGGGGGGATAGCAATCAGCCCCAGCATTTT.

This clonotype was seen ten or more times. The chain employs TRBV7-8 and TRBJ2-7; D may be TRBD1 (6 bases). Trimming cost V 5 bases and J 6 bases, with 14 bases left between them. Germline assignment: CDR1 SGHVS and CDR2 FQNEAQ. This CDR3 region has 13 residues. The CDR3, as DNA: TGTGCCAGCAGCGCCTACCTCAGGGGCGAGCAGTACTTC. It is translated as CASSAYLRGEQYF.

A note on this clonotype: A much bigger clone sits one base away, suggesting this may be a read error. V is TRBV12-3 or TRBV12-4 and J is TRBJ2-6; D uncertain. The CDR3 totals 16 residues. The V end was cut by 6 bases, the J end by 0 bases, with 12 bases between. CDR3 nucleotide sequence: TGTGCCAGCAGATCCTCACCCCGCTCTGGGGCCAACGTCCTGACTTTC. It translates to CASRSSPRSGANVLTF.

This chain connects TRBV19 to TRBJ2-7; 8 positions agree with TRBD1. Germline lookup yields CDR1 LNHDA and CDR2 SQIVND (reference sequence). V trimming: 7 bases; J trimming: 1 base; junction bases outside the gene matches: 9. This CDR3 has 15 amino acids. CDR3 sequence: CASNLPDRESYEQYF. The CDR3 DNA is TGTGCCAGTAATCTCCCGGACAGGGAATCCTACGAGCAGTACTTC.

Details on this clonotype: A single base separates this from a much larger clone, so it may be a read error. The J gene is TRBJ1-5, the V gene TRBV7-7; 8 bases align to TRBD1. The CDR3 length is 16 residues. Per germline, CDR1 SSHAT and CDR2 FNYEAQ (reference sequence). The CDR3, as DNA: TGTGCCGGCAGCTCCACCCGGACAGGGCCCGATCAGCCCCAGCATTTT. Encoded protein: CAGSSTRTGPDQPQHF.

This clonotype has a count of ten or more. The CDR3 DNA reads TGTGCCACCAGCTCCAACACAGGATCCTACGAGCAGTACTTC. Amino acids: CATSSNTGSYEQYF. The rearrangement uses TRBV24-1 and TRBJ2-7; maybe TRBD1 (5 bases). CDR1 is KGHDR, CDR2 SFDVKD, per germline. V shed 7 bases and J shed 1 base, with 13 bases lying between them. The CDR3 runs 14 residues.

At least ten counts were recorded for this clonotype. The chain employs TRBV2 and TRBJ2-2, with D perhaps matching TRBD1 or TRBD2 (5 bases each). Trimming took 3 bases from V and 8 from J, leaving 10 bases between them. Germline loops: CDR1 SNHLY, CDR2 FYNNEI. The CDR3 is made up of 13 amino acids. CDR3: CASSDEGWGELFF. The CDR3, as DNA: TGTGCCAGCAGTGATGAGGGGTGGGGGGAGCTGTTTTTT.

This clonotype was seen repeatedly, ten times or more. The gene calls are TRBV19 and TRBJ1-5, with a possible D match to TRBD1 (6 bases). The CDR3 extends over 16 amino acids. CDR1 is LNHDA and CDR2 is SQIVND in the germline V gene (reference sequence). Between the trimmed V and J ends, which lost 10 bases and 3 bases, there was a span of 22 bases. CDR3 nucleotide sequence: TGTGCCACCGACGACAACAGGGTCCCAAACAATCAGCCCCAGCATTTT. This codes for CATDDNRVPNNQPQHF.

This clonotype was recorded only once. A much larger clone differs from this one at a single base, so this may be a read error. The V call is TRBV7-2, the J call TRBJ1-1, with 8 positions matching TRBD1. From germline, CDR1 is SGHTA and CDR2 FQGNSA. CDR3 length: 14 amino acids. The CDR3 nucleotides are TGTGCCAGCGGTCCGAGACAGGGGAACGCTGAAGCTTTCTTT. Amino acids: CASGPRQGNAEAFF. Drawing the rest from reference TRBV7-2 and TRBJ1-1, the complete variable domain is GAGVSQSPSNKVTEKGKDVELRCDPISGHTALYWYRQSLGQGLEFLIYFQGNSAPDKSGLPSDRFSAERTGGSVSTLTIQRTQQEDSAVYLCASGPRQGNAEAFFGQGTRLTVV.

The chain couples TRBV20-1 to TRBJ2-7; 11 bases fit TRBD2. Looked up from germline, CDR1 is DFQATT and CDR2 is SNEGSKA (reference sequence). V shed 8 bases and J 2 bases; nucleotides not matched to a gene: 2. This CDR3 region has 12 residues. CDR3: CSYSGRAYEQYF. The DNA for the CDR3 is TGCAGTTATAGCGGGAGGGCCTACGAGCAGTACTTC.

To note about this clonotype: A read error may explain this, as a much larger clone is one base away. The chain recombines TRBV9 with TRBJ1-2, with TRBD1 as a possible D gene (6 bases). The CDR3 runs 16 residues. Germline V gene lookup returns CDR1 SGDLS and CDR2 YYNGEE. Trimming removed 3 bases at V and 6 bases at J, with 21 bases between. This CDR3 is CASSAGQSTNTNGYTF. DNA of the CDR3: TGTGCCAGCAGCGCCGGACAGTCTACAAACACTAATGGCTACACCTTC.

This clonotype came up many times. The rearrangement joins TRBV25-1 to TRBJ2-7; D is uncertain. Trimming took 5 bases from V and 12 from J, leaving 17 bases between them. The CDR3 runs to 12 residues. Germline CDR1 reads MGHDK; CDR2 reads SYGVNS. The CDR3 region is CASSTRAGRPYF. In DNA, the CDR3 is TGTGCCAGCAGTACCCGTGCCGGACGTCCGTACTTC.

This chain uses TRBV10-3 with TRBJ1-1, with D tentatively TRBD1 (5 bases). The CDR3 runs to 13 residues. Trimming stripped 10 bases from V and 6 bases from J, with 18 bases between. Germline lookup yields CDR1 ENHRY and CDR2 SYGVKD. As DNA, the CDR3 is TGTGCCAGCGAGGAAACAGCGGGGGCTGAAGCTTTCTTT. Its translation is CASEETAGAEAFF.

The chain uses TRBV29-1 and TRBJ2-7; D gene ambiguous. CDR1 and CDR2 (germline): SQVTM, ANQGSEA. V gave up 8 bases and J gave up 3 bases, with 14 bases separating them. This CDR3 region has 12 residues. The CDR3 is CSLGQRLYEQYF. In DNA form, the CDR3 reads TGCAGCTTGGGCCAGAGACTCTACGAGCAGTACTTC.

The V and J genes are TRBV29-1 and TRBJ2-1, with D possibly being TRBD2 (5 bases). CDR1 and CDR2 (germline): SQVTM, ANQGSEA. The CDR3 has 13 residues. V lost 6 bases and J 5 bases, leaving 14 bases between the germline ends. CDR3 residues: CSVGPAVHNEQFF. Here the CDR3 DNA reads TGCAGCGTAGGACCAGCGGTTCACAATGAGCAGTTCTTC.

Many counts were recorded for this clonotype. The chain joins TRBV29-1 to TRBJ2-5; no reliable D call. Deletions cut 3 bases from V and 1 base from J, with 6 bases between. The length of the CDR3 is 12 residues. From germline, CDR1 is SQVTM and CDR2 ANQGSEA. CDR3 protein: CSVDRGQETQYF. The CDR3 DNA follows: TGCAGCGTTGACCGAGGCCAAGAGACCCAGTACTTC.